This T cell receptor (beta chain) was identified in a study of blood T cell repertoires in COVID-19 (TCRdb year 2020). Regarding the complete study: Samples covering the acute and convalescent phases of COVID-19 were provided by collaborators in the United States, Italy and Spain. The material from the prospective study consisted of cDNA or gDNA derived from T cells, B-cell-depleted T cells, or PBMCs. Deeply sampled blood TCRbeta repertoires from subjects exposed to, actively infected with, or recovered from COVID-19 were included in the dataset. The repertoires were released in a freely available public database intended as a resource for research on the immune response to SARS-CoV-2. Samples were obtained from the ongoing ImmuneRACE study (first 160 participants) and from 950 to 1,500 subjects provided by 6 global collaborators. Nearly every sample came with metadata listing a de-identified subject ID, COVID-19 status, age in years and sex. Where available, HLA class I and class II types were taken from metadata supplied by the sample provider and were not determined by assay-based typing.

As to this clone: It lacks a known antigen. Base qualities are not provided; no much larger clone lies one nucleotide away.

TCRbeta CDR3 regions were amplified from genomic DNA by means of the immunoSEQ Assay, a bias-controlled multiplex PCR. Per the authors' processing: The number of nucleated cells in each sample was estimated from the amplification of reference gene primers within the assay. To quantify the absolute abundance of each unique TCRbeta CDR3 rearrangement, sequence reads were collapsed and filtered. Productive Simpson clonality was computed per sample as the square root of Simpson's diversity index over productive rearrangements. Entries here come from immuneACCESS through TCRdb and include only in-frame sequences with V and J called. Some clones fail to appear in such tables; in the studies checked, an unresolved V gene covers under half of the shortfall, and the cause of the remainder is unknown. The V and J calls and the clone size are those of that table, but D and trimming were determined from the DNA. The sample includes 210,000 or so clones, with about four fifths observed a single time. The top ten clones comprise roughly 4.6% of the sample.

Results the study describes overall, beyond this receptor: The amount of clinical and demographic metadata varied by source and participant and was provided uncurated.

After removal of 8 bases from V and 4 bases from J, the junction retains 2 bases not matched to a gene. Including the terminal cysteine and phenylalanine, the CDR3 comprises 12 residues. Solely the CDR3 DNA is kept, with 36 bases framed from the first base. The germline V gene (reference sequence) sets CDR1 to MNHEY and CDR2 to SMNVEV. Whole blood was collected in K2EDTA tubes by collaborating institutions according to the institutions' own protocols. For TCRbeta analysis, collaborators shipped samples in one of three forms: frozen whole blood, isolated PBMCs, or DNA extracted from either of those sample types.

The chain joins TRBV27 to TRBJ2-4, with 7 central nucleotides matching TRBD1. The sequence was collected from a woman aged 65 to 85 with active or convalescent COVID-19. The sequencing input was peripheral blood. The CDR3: CASEDRKNIQYF. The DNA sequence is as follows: TGTGCCAGCGAGGACAGGAAAAACATTCAGTACTTC.